The 16 T cell receptor beta chains presented below share a single source sample, sequenced in a study of cytomegalovirus exposure and HLA in healthy donors. PCR primers comprised 60 Vbeta and 13 Jbeta primers. This table comes from immunoSEQ multiplex PCR, and its TCRdb copy is limited to in-frame clones, with some not included. The table includes about 170,000 clones, more than 80% detected once. The sequenced sample was PBMCs. The source is a woman aged 18-29 years in good health and CMV-seronegative.

This clone came up once. This chain links TRBV6-5 with TRBJ1-1; TRBD1 aligns across 7 bases. CDR1 is MNHEY and CDR2 is SVGAGI in the germline V gene. The ends lost 0 bases at V and 6 bases at J; junction bases unmatched: 4. This CDR3 spans 14 amino acids. The CDR3 DNA reads as TGTGCCAGCAGTTACTCCAACAGGGGCGCTGAAGCTTTCTTT. This codes for CASSYSNRGAEAFF.

V gene TRBV7-9 combines with J gene TRBJ2-5, with TRBD2 identical over 10 bases. V lost 8 bases to trimming and J lost 2 bases; unmatched junction nucleotides: 8. The CDR3 sequence is 15 residues long. Per germline, CDR1 SEHNR and CDR2 FQNEAQ (reference sequence). The CDR3 protein is CASGTLAGKQETQYF. Written as DNA, the CDR3 is TGTGCCAGCGGAACACTAGCGGGGAAGCAAGAGACCCAGTACTTC.

In regard to this clone: One end of the junction is discordant with germline, which a read error may explain. This chain joins TRBV6-1 and TRBJ2-1, with D hard to call. Germline V gives CDR1 MNHNS, CDR2 SASEGT. This CDR3 is 16 amino acids long. This CDR3 is CASSKARRSRYNEQFF. The CDR3 nucleotides are TGTGCCAGCAGTAAAGCGCGAAGATCCCGCTACAATGAGCAGTTCTTC.

V and J are TRBV2 and TRBJ2-3, with 9 bases lining up with TRBD1. The CDR3 runs to 15 residues. The ends lost 6 bases at V and 4 bases at J; junction bases unmatched: 8. In germline, CDR1 is SNHLY, CDR2 FYNNEI. CDR3 in DNA: TGTGCCAGCAGGTCCGGGACAGGGTTTTCAGATACGCAGTATTTT. Its translation: CASRSGTGFSDTQYF. Using reference TRBV2 and TRBJ2-3 for the parts outside the CDR3, the full variable domain is EPEVTQTPSHQVTQMGQEVILRCVPISNHLYFYWYRQILGQKVEFLVSFYNNEISEKSEIFDDQFSVERPDGSNFTLKIRSTKLEDSAMYFCASRSGTGFSDTQYFGPGTRLTVL.

The chain combines TRBV4-1 with TRBJ1-4; the match to TRBD1 covers 7 bases. Germline loops: CDR1 MGHRA, CDR2 YSYEKL. After removal of 2 bases from V and 4 bases from J, the junction contained 4 bases not matched to a gene. The CDR3 runs 15 residues. CDR3 sequence reads: CASSQSGQFNEKLFF. DNA for the CDR3: TGCGCCAGCAGCCAATCGGGACAGTTTAATGAAAAACTGTTTTTT.

This clone has a single count. The CDR3 region has the DNA TGTGCCAGCAGCGCCCGGGACAGCACCGGGGAGCTGTTTTTT. Translating gives CASSARDSTGELFF. The J gene is TRBJ2-2, the V gene TRBV7-3; 7 nucleotides line up with TRBD1. CDR1 is SGHTA and CDR2 is FQGTGA in the germline V gene. The CDR3 totals 14 residues. V trimming: 5 bases; J trimming: 4 bases; junction bases outside the gene matches: 4.

The chain links TRBV6-1 to TRBJ2-2; D ambiguous. There are 14 residues in the CDR3. Trimming cost V 7 bases and J 1 base, with 10 bases left between them. CDR1 and CDR2 (germline): MNHNS, SASEGT. This CDR3 is CASIRGGNTGELFF. In DNA, the CDR3 is TGTGCCAGCATCCGAGGCGGGAACACCGGGGAGCTGTTTTTT.

This clone was counted between two and nine times. The chain employs TRBV9 and TRBJ1-1; D perhaps matches TRBD1 (5 bases). The germline CDR1 and CDR2 sequences are SGDLS and YYNGEE. Trimming shortened V by 4 bases and J by 5 bases, and 24 bases separated the two germline ends. CDR3 length: 17 amino acids. The CDR3 reads CASSPSGRDGAVTEAFF. CDR3 in DNA: TGTGCCAGCAGCCCCAGTGGGAGGGATGGGGCCGTTACTGAAGCTTTCTTT. The full variable domain, completed using reference TRBV9 and TRBJ1-1, is DSGVTQTPKHLITATGQRVTLRCSPRSGDLSVYWYQQSLDQGLQFLIQYYNGEERAKGNILERFSAQQFPDLHSELNLSSLELGDSALYFCASSPSGRDGAVTEAFFGQGTRLTVV.

This clone was seen only a few times. The same CDR3 arises from other DNA sequences in this sample as well. The genes are TRBV6-6 and TRBJ1-1; TRBD1 matches 7 bases. The CDR3 covers 13 residues. Germline V lookup: CDR1 MNHNY, CDR2 SVGAGI (reference sequence). V gave up 5 bases and J gave up 3 bases; unmatched junction bases: 3. CDR3 DNA sequence: TGTGCCAGCAGTCAAACAGGGGACACTGAAGCTTTCTTT. It specifies CASSQTGDTEAFF.

The chain has TRBV7-8 and TRBJ1-2; 7 nucleotides line up with TRBD1. Looked up from germline, CDR1 is SGHVS and CDR2 is FQNEAQ. There are 13 residues in the CDR3. Trimming took 3 bases from V and 3 from J; bases not matched to a gene: 1. CDR3 residues: CASSFDRDYGYTF. As DNA, the CDR3 is TGTGCCAGCAGCTTTGACAGGGACTATGGCTACACCTTC.

The rearrangement uses TRBV19 and TRBJ1-5; D might be TRBD1 (5 bases). Trimming removed 1 base at V and 2 bases at J, with 6 bases between. Per the germline V gene, CDR1 is LNHDA and CDR2 is SQIVND (reference sequence). The CDR3 length is 14 residues. CDR3 in DNA: TGTGCCAGTAGTATAGTACAGGGCAATCAGCCCCAGCATTTT. Translating it yields CASSIVQGNQPQHF.

This clone showed up just once. The V and J genes are TRBV6-1 and TRBJ1-1; D perhaps matches TRBD1 (5 bases). Per germline, CDR1 MNHNS and CDR2 SASEGT. Trimming shortened V by 5 bases and J by 5 bases, and 12 bases separated the two germline ends. This CDR3 is 13 amino acids long. CDR3 protein: CASSRNGGTEAFF. In DNA, the CDR3 is TGTGCCAGCAGTCGCAACGGGGGGACTGAAGCTTTCTTT.

The rearrangement uses TRBV9 and TRBJ2-7; a weak D match, TRBD1 (6 bases). CDR1 is SGDLS, CDR2 YYNGEE, per germline. This CDR3 contains 15 residues. The V end was cut by 2 bases, the J end by 3 bases, with 15 bases between. The CDR3 nucleotides read TGTGCCAGCAGCGTTTCTCCGGGACACAGCTACGAGCAGTACTTC. It specifies CASSVSPGHSYEQYF.

This chain uses TRBV27 with TRBJ1-1; possibly TRBD1 for D (5 bases). This CDR3 is 16 amino acids long. The V gene lost 1 base and the J gene lost 5 bases, with 17 bases spanning the gap. In germline, CDR1 is MNHEY, CDR2 SMNVEV (reference sequence). CDR3 nucleotide sequence: TGTGCCAGCAGTTTATTAAATTTCGGGGGAGGAACTGAAGCTTTCTTT. Its protein product is CASSLLNFGGGTEAFF.

Details on this clone: The junction departs from germline at one end; a sequencing error may be responsible. The rearrangement joins TRBV5-1 to TRBJ1-2, with D maybe TRBD1 (5 bases). This CDR3 has 15 amino acids. Germline V gene lookup returns CDR1 SGHRS and CDR2 YFSETQ. This CDR3 reads CASSLPGHPNYGYTF. The CDR3 DNA reads as TGTGCCAGCAGCTTACCCGGACATCCTAACTATGGCTACACCTTC.

The chain employs TRBV13 and TRBJ1-3; 9 nucleotides line up with TRBD1. Germline CDR1 and CDR2: PRHDT and FYEKMQ (reference sequence). The V segment lost 5 bases and the J segment 6 bases; nucleotides outside the gene matches: 5. The CDR3 covers 14 residues. The chain's CDR3 is CASSRTGELNTIYF. CDR3 nucleotides: TGTGCCAGCAGCCGGACAGGGGAACTAAACACCATATATTTT.